The entry that follows covers one T cell receptor beta chain sequence. TCRdb's table, derived via immunoSEQ multiplex PCR, lists solely in-frame clones and lacks some. The data contain about 140,000 clones, 70% to 90% of them seen just once; the ten biggest clones take up less than 3%. The data were obtained in a study of cytomegalovirus exposure and HLA in healthy donors. Germline lookup yields CDR1 SGHNT and CDR2 YYREEE (reference sequence). The V gene end was trimmed by 3 bases and the J gene end by 4 bases; junction bases not matched to a gene: 5. The CDR3 consists of 14 residues. The chain uses TRBV5-4 and TRBJ1-2; 8 bases are shared with TRBD1. The sequenced material came from PBMCs. This receptor was taken from a man between 18 and 35 years old in good health and CMV-seronegative. CDR3: CASSSGQVVYGYTF. As DNA, the CDR3 is TGTGCCAGCAGCTCGGGACAGGTGGTCTATGGCTACACCTTC.